These T cell receptor beta chains were read from a single sample in a study of cytomegalovirus exposure and HLA in healthy donors. Sequencing was performed with immunoSEQ multiplex PCR; in TCRdb, only in-frame clones are kept and a portion is missing. The data hold around 100,000 clones, with 70% to 80% observed a single time. Source material: PBMCs. The receptors originated from a young woman in good health and CMV-seropositive. Each CDR3 is given with its conserved first and last residue. Fields, in order: CDR3 length, V gene, CDR3 protein.

15,TRBV9,CASSVGGRAQETQYF
15,TRBV5-4,CASSAGQGPQETQYF
14,TRBV9,CASSASGIGDEQYF
14,TRBV5-1,CASSLETAPNEQFF
16,TRBV5-1,CASSLGRYSSTDTQYF
20,TRBV13,CASSLGPTAGTGASGNTIYF
14,TRBV6-1,CASSEERGIYGYTF
14,TRBV27,CASSLTRGVDTQYF
15,TRBV9,CASSAWGGSSYEQYF
15,TRBV7-9,CASSSRGRGLNEQFF
15,TRBV10-3,CAARGRGTGEDTQYF
13,TRBV2,CASSGEGEQPQHF
14,TRBV12-5,CASGLTGQGETQYF
16,TRBV5-1,CASSSRLREAPNTQYF
15,TRBV9,CASSVQGTNTGELFF
11,TRBV21-1,CASSPPPRGHF
18,TRBV4-1,CASSQVGGGGGSGKEQYF
14,TRBV10-2,CASSVRQAEYGYTF
15,TRBV4-1,CASSQGPGPGYEQYF
15,TRBV9,CASNQGVVGTDTQYF
12,TRBV6-5,CASRPREDGYTF
15,TRBV6-5,CASSRPGQSSYEQYF
13,TRBV6-5,CASSYDTSYEQYF
15,TRBV6-1,CASSEYQEVQETQYF
15,TRBV28,CASSIPHQGDRGYTF
14,TRBV7-3,CASSLGTGEGEQFF
13,TRBV7-9,CASIGGSYNEQFF
15,TRBV4-1,CASSPRTSGGYEQYF
15,TRBV27,CASSRYLTRNTEAFF
12,TRBV6-5,CATSSEVDEQFF
14,TRBV28,CASITARGFYEQYF
15,TRBV5-1,CASSSTSGSGETQYF
17,TRBV5-1,CASSSRLTGGGDNEQFF
15,TRBV18,CASSPVRGGNYGYTF
12,TRBV30,CAWGTGFNGYTF
13,TRBV6-5,CASALDRANEQFF
13,TRBV18,CASSQGLNTEAFF
15,TRBV30,CAWSIGGLPNTEAFF
17,TRBV27,CASSLGLADAGTDTQYF
15,TRBV30,CAWRGAGGNYYEQYF
14,TRBV18,CASSTLAGTYEQYF
15,TRBV7-9,CASPTGAGGGETQYF
16,TRBV25-1,CASSVGGWIFADTQYF